Below, 27 T cell receptor beta chains from the same sample are listed, as sequenced in a study of CD8 T cells in Susac syndrome. RNA totalling 0.5 to 1 ug underwent reverse transcription with random hexamers. TCRdb independently ran MiXCR on the immunoSEQ multiplex PCR reads; one entry per CDR3 protein. The sample consists of 75,000 or so distinct CDR3 sequences, about 93% of them appearing once. Sequencing input: CD8+ T cells from PBMCs. The source of these receptors is a human donor with Susac syndrome.

The V call is TRBV30, the J call TRBJ2-7, with 8 positions matching TRBD1. The CDR3 is made up of 15 amino acids. Germline V gene lookup returns CDR1 GTSNPN and CDR2 SVGIG (reference sequence). V lost 3 bases to trimming and J lost 2 bases; unmatched junction nucleotides: 9. The CDR3 sequence: CAWSRPGQATYEQYF. CDR3 coding DNA: TGTGCCTGGAGCCGACCGGGACAGGCTACCTACGAGCAGTACTTC.

Comment on this clonotype: With a much larger clone just one base away, this may be a read error. The missing conserved phenylalanine or tryptophan at the end of this CDR3 makes a read error likely. The chain links TRBV6-5 to TRBJ2-1; D gene uncertain. V lost 0 bases to trimming and J lost 6 bases, with 9 bases between them. CDR1 is MNHEY and CDR2 is SVGAGI in the germline V gene. The CDR3 is 14 amino acids. The CDR3 reads CASSYSTLGNEQFL. For the CDR3, the DNA is TGTGCCAGCAGTTACTCGACTCTGGGCAATGAGCAGTTCCTC.

V is TRBV7-2 and J is TRBJ1-5; unclear D gene. V lost 1 base and J lost 4, with 11 bases in between. This CDR3 is 15 amino acids long. CDR1 and CDR2 from the germline V gene are SGHTA and FQGNSA. CDR3: CASSLGGELNQPQHF. The CDR3 region has the DNA TGTGCCAGCAGCTTAGGCGGGGAGCTGAATCAGCCCCAGCATTTT.

V is TRBV7-8 and J is TRBJ1-2, with no clear D. The CDR3 spans 12 residues. The germline CDR1 and CDR2 sequences are SGHVS and FQNEAQ. V lost 4 bases to trimming and J lost 7 bases, with 10 bases between them. CDR3 DNA sequence: TGTGCCAGCAGCTCCGCTTTGGGTGGCTACACCTTC. Its protein is CASSSALGGYTF.

The chain is built from TRBV3-1 and TRBJ1-2, with TRBD1 matching 7 bases. The germline gives CDR1 LGHDT, CDR2 YNNKEL (reference sequence). The CDR3 has 16 residues. Trimming took 1 base from V and 8 from J; bases not matched to a gene: 13. CDR3 nucleotides: TGTGCCAGCAGCCAAGTCCCGGGACAGCCCGTGGAGGGCTACACCTTC. Its translation is CASSQVPGQPVEGYTF. Drawing the rest from reference TRBV3-1 and TRBJ1-2, the complete variable domain is DTAVSQTPKYLVTQMGNDKSIKCEQNLGHDTMYWYKQDSKKFLKIMFSYNNKELIINETVPNRFSPKSPDKAHLNLHINSLELGDSAVYFCASSQVPGQPVEGYTFGSGTRLTVV.

The chain links TRBV20-1 to TRBJ2-3; 8 bases match TRBD2. Losses at the gene ends were 3 bases for V and 1 base for J; bases not matched to a gene: 9. This CDR3 is built from 16 residues. Germline CDR1 is DFQATT and CDR2 is SNEGSKA (reference sequence). The CDR3 region has the DNA TGCAGTGCTAGGGAGACTAGCGAATGGGGCACAGATACGCAGTATTTT. Protein product: CSARETSEWGTDTQYF.

V usage is TRBV3-1 and J usage is TRBJ2-1; 9 bases line up with TRBD2. The V and J ends lost 2 bases and 5 bases, in that order; junction bases with no gene match: 13. This CDR3 spans 18 amino acids. The V gene's germline CDR1 is LGHDT and CDR2 YNNKEL (reference sequence). The CDR3 DNA reads as TGTGCCAGCAGCCAATCCGTAGCGGGAGCTCGGGACGACAATGAGCAGTTCTTC. This gives the protein CASSQSVAGARDDNEQFF.

This clonotype showed up just once. The chain links TRBV19 to TRBJ1-2, with TRBD1 matching 7 bases. V shed 10 bases, J shed 5 bases, and the junction held 4 bases outside the gene matches. Per the germline V gene, CDR1 is LNHDA and CDR2 is SQIVND (reference sequence). The CDR3 runs to 11 residues. Here the CDR3 reads CATRTGYGYTF. The CDR3 bases are TGTGCCACCCGGACAGGTTATGGCTACACCTTC.

The table lists this clonotype with a count of one. V and J are TRBV5-4 and TRBJ2-2, with 13 nucleotides matching TRBD2. CDR3 size: 15 residues. The germline V gene encodes CDR1 SGHNT and CDR2 YYREEE (reference sequence). Germline trimming cut 4 bases from V and 8 bases from J; bases unmatched to any gene: 5. This CDR3 is CASSTGLAGVGELFF. The CDR3, as DNA: TGTGCCAGCAGCACCGGACTAGCGGGAGTTGGGGAGCTGTTTTTT. Full variable domain (missing parts from reference TRBV5-4 and TRBJ2-2): ETGVTQSPTHLIKTRGQQVTLRCSSQSGHNTVSWYQQALGQGPQFIFQYYREEENGRGNFPPRFSGLQFPNYSSELNVNALELDDSALYLCASSTGLAGVGELFFGEGSRLTVL.

The rearrangement links TRBV28 to TRBJ1-1; D is perhaps TRBD1 (6 bases). Trimming stripped 7 bases from V and 8 bases from J, with 17 bases between. The CDR3 contains 13 residues. Germline values: CDR1 MDHEN, CDR2 SYDVKM. CDR3 region: CASTLDVGGEAFF. As DNA, the CDR3 is TGTGCCAGCACCCTAGATGTGGGGGGCGAAGCTTTCTTT.

The chain combines TRBV29-1 with TRBJ1-1, with no clear D. The CDR3 is 12 residues long. With 4 bases removed from V and 1 base from J, the gap between germline ends came to 7 bases. Germline assignment: CDR1 SQVTM and CDR2 ANQGSEA. CDR3 DNA: TGCAGCGTTGTTCCAGGGAACACTGAAGCTTTCTTT. Its protein is CSVVPGNTEAFF.

This clonotype was observed a handful of times. V gene TRBV29-1 combines with J gene TRBJ2-1; 8 positions agree with TRBD1. This CDR3 has 15 residues. V dropped 1 base and J dropped 7; count of bases not matched to a gene: 9. In germline, CDR1 is SQVTM, CDR2 ANQGSEA. CDR3 DNA sequence: TGCAGCGTTGAAGTGGCGCAGGGGGCCGGGAATGAGCAGTTCTTC. Translating it yields CSVEVAQGAGNEQFF.

V and J are TRBV7-9 and TRBJ1-1, with D tentatively TRBD1 (6 bases). V lost 6 bases and J lost 3, with 20 bases in between. Germline V gene lookup returns CDR1 SEHNR and CDR2 FQNEAQ (reference sequence). CDR3 length: 16 residues. CDR3 loop: CASRPGRSRGDTEAFF. The CDR3 bases are TGTGCCAGCAGGCCAGGCCGGTCAAGGGGGGACACTGAAGCTTTCTTT. Full variable domain (rest looked up from reference TRBV7-9 and TRBJ1-1): DTGVSQNPRHKITKRGQNVTFRCDPISEHNRLYWYRQTLGQGPEFLTYFQNEAQLEKSRLLSDRFSAERPKGSFSTLEIQRTEQGDSAMYLCASRPGRSRGDTEAFFGQGTRLTVV.

CDR3 residues: CASSPSGRNQPQHF. As DNA, the CDR3 is TGTGCCAGCAGTCCTTCAGGGAGAAATCAGCCCCAGCATTTT. The J gene is TRBJ1-5, the V gene TRBV28; possible D gene TRBD1, 5 bases. Germline V CDR1 and CDR2: MDHEN, SYDVKM. Deletions cut 5 bases from V and 4 bases from J, with 12 bases between. The CDR3 covers 14 residues.

The chain combines TRBV19 with TRBJ1-5; no clear D. V lost 5 bases to trimming and J lost 1 base, with 12 bases between them. The germline gives CDR1 LNHDA, CDR2 SQIVND (reference sequence). The CDR3 length is 15 residues. CDR3 bases: TGTGCCAGTAGTGTCCCTGAGGGAAGCAATCAGCCCCAGCATTTT. Encoded protein: CASSVPEGSNQPQHF. Based on the CDR3 plus reference TRBV19 and TRBJ1-5, the full variable domain is DGGITQSPKYLFRKEGQNVTLSCEQNLNHDAMYWYRQDPGQGLRLIYYSQIVNDFQKGDIAEGYSVSREKKESFPLTVTSAQKNPTAFYLCASSVPEGSNQPQHFGDGTRLSIL.

The chain combines TRBV7-8 with TRBJ2-5, with 7 bases aligning to TRBD2. CDR1 and CDR2 from the germline V gene are SGHVS and FQNEAQ. This CDR3 is built from 17 residues. Trimming cost V 2 bases and J 4 bases; bases outside gene matches: 13. The CDR3 DNA sequence: TGTGCCAGCAGCTTAAGTGGCGGTGGGGGGGGTATAGAGACCCAGTACTTC. Protein sequence: CASSLSGGGGGIETQYF. The variable domain in full, with the rest retrieved from reference TRBV7-8 and TRBJ2-5, is GAGVSQSPRYKVAKRGQDVALRCDPISGHVSLFWYQQALGQGPEFLTYFQNEAQLDKSGLPSDRFFAERPEGSVSTLKIQRTQQEDSAVYLCASSLSGGGGGIETQYFGPGTRLLVL.

V usage is TRBV2 and J usage is TRBJ2-6; D gene unclear. The CDR3 sequence is 13 residues long. The V gene lost 7 bases and the J gene lost 3 bases, with 7 bases spanning the gap. In germline, CDR1 is SNHLY, CDR2 FYNNEI. The CDR3 nucleotides are TGTGCCAGCATGTGGGGTGGGGCCAACGTCCTGACTTTC. Translated, it gives CASMWGGANVLTF.

Here the CDR3 DNA reads TGTGCCAGCAGCCAAGAGGCGGACAGGGGGGACGAGCAGTACTTC. Encoded protein: CASSQEADRGDEQYF. V and J are TRBV4-2 and TRBJ2-7; 10 nucleotides agree with TRBD1. The V and J ends lost 0 bases and 5 bases, in that order; junction bases with no gene match: 4. Per germline, CDR1 LGHNA and CDR2 YNFKEQ. The CDR3 has 15 amino acids.

The chain employs TRBV29-1 and TRBJ2-3; no reliable D call. CDR1 and CDR2 from the germline V gene are SQVTM and ANQGSEA. V lost 0 bases, J lost 5 bases, and 6 bases lay in between. CDR3 length equals 12 residues. The CDR3 sequence: CSVEDPGDTQYF. CDR3 DNA sequence: TGCAGCGTTGAAGATCCGGGAGATACGCAGTATTTT.

The rearrangement uses TRBV30 and TRBJ1-4, with D maybe TRBD1 (5 bases). V lost 2 bases, J lost 3 bases, and 10 bases lay in between. The CDR3 is 14 amino acids. CDR1 and CDR2 from the germline V gene are GTSNPN and SVGIG (reference sequence). CDR3 sequence: CAWSTGTANEKLFF. The CDR3, as DNA: TGTGCCTGGAGTACCGGGACGGCTAATGAAAAACTGTTTTTT.

The gene calls are TRBV19 and TRBJ2-1; 7 bases fit TRBD1. The germline V gene has CDR1 LNHDA and CDR2 SQIVND (reference sequence). This CDR3 is 15 amino acids long. Losses at the gene ends were 3 bases for V and 7 bases for J; bases not matched to a gene: 9. CDR3 in DNA: TGTGCCAGTAGTATTATTAGGGGGCTAGGAAATGAGCAGTTCTTC. Its translation is CASSIIRGLGNEQFF.

The chain is built from TRBV4-3 and TRBJ1-5, with D perhaps matching TRBD1 (6 bases). Germline V CDR1 and CDR2: LGHNA, YSLEER. Trimming shortened V by 0 bases and J by 4 bases, and 10 bases separated the two germline ends. This CDR3 has 15 residues. The CDR3 DNA reads TGCGCCAGCAGCCAAGATTCAGGGGCTAATCAGCCCCAGCATTTT. It yields the protein CASSQDSGANQPQHF.

The genes are TRBV4-3 and TRBJ2-2; D gene uncertain. Germline V gives CDR1 LGHNA, CDR2 YSLEER. The CDR3 totals 15 residues. Trimming shortened V by 1 base and J by 4 bases, and 10 bases separated the two germline ends. The CDR3 DNA reads as TGCGCCAGCAGCCAAGTCCGGCGTCTCACCGGGGAGCTGTTTTTT. Residues: CASSQVRRLTGELFF.

The rearrangement joins TRBV12-3 or TRBV12-4 to TRBJ2-7; D is uncertain. CDR3 length: 14 amino acids. The germline V and J ends were trimmed by 1 base and 3 bases, with 10 bases remaining between them. The CDR3 bases are TGTGCCAGCAGTTTAGGAACGTCGGGCTACGAGCAGTACTTC. Translation gives CASSLGTSGYEQYF.

The chain carries TRBV19 and TRBJ2-1; a possible D gene is TRBD2 (6 bases). The V end was cut by 5 bases, the J end by 9 bases, with 20 bases between. This CDR3 spans 15 amino acids. Looked up from germline, CDR1 is LNHDA and CDR2 is SQIVND (reference sequence). The CDR3 nucleotides are TGTGCCAGTAGTTCCCGGGAGCAGGCTTACGGTGAGCAGTTCTTC. It yields the protein CASSSREQAYGEQFF.

The chain employs TRBV21-1 and TRBJ2-7. TRBV21-1 is deemed a pseudogene. The CDR3 length is 16 residues. The CDR3 protein is CASSNFWQPRTYEQYF. The CDR3 DNA follows: TGTGCCAGCAGCAACTTTTGGCAGCCACGTACCTACGAGCAGTACTTC.

J is TRBJ1-2 and V is TRBV19; the D is unclear. The V gene's germline CDR1 is LNHDA and CDR2 SQIVND (reference sequence). CDR3 length: 14 amino acids. Trimming pared 7 bases from V and 2 bases from J, leaving 14 bases between. The CDR3 DNA reads as TGTGCCAGTACCGACTTTACGGAGAACTATGGCTACACCTTC. This encodes CASTDFTENYGYTF.